This T cell receptor beta chain is from a study of yellow fever vaccine responses in identical twins (dated by TCRdb to between 2017 and 2018). For context, the study as a whole: Focusing on identical twins, the study followed the T cell clones that responded to the vaccine, and did so with precision.

Per the germline V gene, SGHRS is the CDR1 and YFSETQ is the CDR2. Trimming removed 3 bases from V and 2 bases from J; the gene matches leave 7 bases unexplained. The CDR3 measures 17 amino acids from cysteine to phenylalanine. The entry retains the CDR3 DNA only, 51 bases that are in frame from base 1. For this clonotype: The clone's antigen remains unknown. Base qualities are not recorded, but no much larger clone differs from it by a single base.

Libraries were constructed by RT-PCR. The instrument was an Illumina HiSeq 2500. TCRdb reanalyzed the raw reads on its own, using fastp at Q25 for trimming and MiXCR for clone calling, and kept in-frame beta chains. Rows are combined by CDR3 protein, so each entry shows the most common genes and DNA. The sample table holds some 35,000 distinct CDR3 sequences, of which about three fifths were seen once. 4.5% of the sample comes from the top ten. Findings and caveats that apply to the study as a whole: The authors reported that the T cell response to vaccination in identical twins appeared partly convergent and partly personalized.

This receptor chain uses TRBV5-1 and TRBJ2-1, with 11 junctional bases fitting TRBD2. This TCR derives from a woman younger than 35 who received the yellow fever vaccine. Donor details come from another sample of the same person, matched by shared clones. The material sequenced was T cells from blood (PBMCs), unsorted or a sorted subset (not recorded which), taken before or after yellow fever vaccination (not recorded which). DNA sequence: TGCGCCAGCAGCTACCGACTAGCGGGGCTTACCTACAATGAGCAGTTCTTC. Its protein reads: CASSYRLAGLTYNEQFF.